The clone carrying this TCR beta chain was recorded a few times. This entry comes from a study of identical twins. TCRdb re-called the 5' RACE reads through MiXCR, storing one row per CDR3 protein. The sample holds under 1 million distinct CDR3 sequences; over 9% are singletons and the top ten take 1.5% to 2%. The same data also went into a second study, on yellow fever vaccine responses in identical twins.

Sequenced sample: PBMCs. This clonotype was obtained from a woman younger than 35 in good health.

The CDR3 here is CASSQDGQLTGELFF. The CDR3 DNA follows: TGTGCCAGCAGCCAGGATGGGCAGCTTACCGGGGAGCTGTTTTTT. The chain joins TRBV4-2 to TRBJ2-2; D gene uncertain. The germline gives CDR1 LGHNA, CDR2 YNFKEQ. The CDR3 length is 15 residues. V lost 3 bases and J lost 5, with 13 bases in between.